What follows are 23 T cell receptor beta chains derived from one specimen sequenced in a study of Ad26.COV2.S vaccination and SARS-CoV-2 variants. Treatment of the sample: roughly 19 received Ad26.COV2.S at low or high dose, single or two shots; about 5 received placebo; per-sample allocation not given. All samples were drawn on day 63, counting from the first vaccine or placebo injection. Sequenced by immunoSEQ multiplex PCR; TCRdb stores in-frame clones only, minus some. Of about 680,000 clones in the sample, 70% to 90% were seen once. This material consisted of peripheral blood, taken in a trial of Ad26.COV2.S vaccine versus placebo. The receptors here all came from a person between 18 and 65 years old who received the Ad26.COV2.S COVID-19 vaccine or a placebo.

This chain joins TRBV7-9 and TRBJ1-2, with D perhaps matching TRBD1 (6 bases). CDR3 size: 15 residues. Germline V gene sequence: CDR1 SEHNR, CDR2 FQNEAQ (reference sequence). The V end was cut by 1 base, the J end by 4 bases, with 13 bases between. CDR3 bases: TGTGCCAGCAGCTTAGTAATCGGACAGAGCTATGGCTACACCTTC. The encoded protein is CASSLVIGQSYGYTF.

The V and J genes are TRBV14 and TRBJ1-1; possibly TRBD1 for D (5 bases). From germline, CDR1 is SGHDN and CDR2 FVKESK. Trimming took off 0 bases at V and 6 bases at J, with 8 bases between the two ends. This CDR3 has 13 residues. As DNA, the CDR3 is TGTGCCAGCAGCCAAGAAAGGGACTCTGAAGCTTTCTTT. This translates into CASSQERDSEAFF.

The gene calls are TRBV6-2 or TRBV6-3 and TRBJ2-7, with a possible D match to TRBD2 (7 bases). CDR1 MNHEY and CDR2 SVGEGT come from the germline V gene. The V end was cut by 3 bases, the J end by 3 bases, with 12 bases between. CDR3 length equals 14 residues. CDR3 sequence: CASSYRGGFYEQYF. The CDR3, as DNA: TGTGCCAGCAGTTATAGGGGGGGCTTCTACGAGCAGTACTTC.

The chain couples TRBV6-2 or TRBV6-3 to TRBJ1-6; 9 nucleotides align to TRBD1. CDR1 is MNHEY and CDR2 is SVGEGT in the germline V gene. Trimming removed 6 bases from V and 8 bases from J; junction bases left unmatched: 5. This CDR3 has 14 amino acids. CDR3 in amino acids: CASSSGQGYSPLHF. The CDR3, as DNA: TGTGCCAGCAGCTCGGGACAGGGTTATTCACCCCTCCACTTT.

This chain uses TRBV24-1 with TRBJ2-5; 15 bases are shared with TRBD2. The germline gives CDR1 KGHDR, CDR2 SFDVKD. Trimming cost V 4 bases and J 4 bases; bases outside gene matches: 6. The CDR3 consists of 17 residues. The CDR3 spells CATSDSSGLAGGETQYF. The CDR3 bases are TGTGCCACCAGTGACTCGTCGGGACTAGCGGGAGGAGAGACCCAGTACTTC.

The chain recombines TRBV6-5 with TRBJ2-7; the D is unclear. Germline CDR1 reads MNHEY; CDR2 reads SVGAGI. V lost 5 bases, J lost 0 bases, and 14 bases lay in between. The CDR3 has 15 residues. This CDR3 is CASSSSSASSYEQYF. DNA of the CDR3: TGTGCCAGCAGTAGCTCTTCGGCAAGCTCCTACGAGCAGTACTTC.

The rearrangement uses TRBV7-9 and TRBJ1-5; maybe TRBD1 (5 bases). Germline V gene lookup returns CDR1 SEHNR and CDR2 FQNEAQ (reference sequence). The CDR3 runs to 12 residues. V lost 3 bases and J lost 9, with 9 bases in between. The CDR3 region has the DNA TGTGCCAGCAGCTTCTCCGGGACGCCCCAGCATTTT. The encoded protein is CASSFSGTPQHF.

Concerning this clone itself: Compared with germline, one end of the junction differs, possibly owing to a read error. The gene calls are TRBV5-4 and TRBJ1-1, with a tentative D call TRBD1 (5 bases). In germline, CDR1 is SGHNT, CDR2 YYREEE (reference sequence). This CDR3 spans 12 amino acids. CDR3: CASSLEGTEAFF. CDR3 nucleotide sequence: TGTGCCAGCAGTTTGGAGGGGACTGAAGCTTTCTTT.

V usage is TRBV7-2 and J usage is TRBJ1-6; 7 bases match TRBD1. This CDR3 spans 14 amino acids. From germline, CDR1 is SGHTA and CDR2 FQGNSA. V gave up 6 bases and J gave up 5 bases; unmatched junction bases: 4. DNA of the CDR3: TGTGCCAGCAGACCGGACAGGAATAATTCACCCCTCCACTTT. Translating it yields CASRPDRNNSPLHF.

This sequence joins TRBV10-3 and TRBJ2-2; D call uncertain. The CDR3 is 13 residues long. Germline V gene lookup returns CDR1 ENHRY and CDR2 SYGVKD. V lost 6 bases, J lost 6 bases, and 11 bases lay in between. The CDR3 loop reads CAIRGTSSGELFF. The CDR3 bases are TGTGCCATCAGGGGTACGAGTTCCGGGGAGCTGTTTTTT.

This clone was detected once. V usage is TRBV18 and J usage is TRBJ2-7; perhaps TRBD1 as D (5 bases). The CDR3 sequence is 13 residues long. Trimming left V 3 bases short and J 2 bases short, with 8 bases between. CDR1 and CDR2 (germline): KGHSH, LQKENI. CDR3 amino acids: CASSPDNTYEQYF. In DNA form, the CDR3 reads TGTGCCAGCTCACCGGACAACACCTACGAGCAGTACTTC.

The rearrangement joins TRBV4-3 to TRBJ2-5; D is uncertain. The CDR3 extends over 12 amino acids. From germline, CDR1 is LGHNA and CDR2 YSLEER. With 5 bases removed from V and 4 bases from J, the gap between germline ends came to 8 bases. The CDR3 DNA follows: TGCGCCAGCAGCAGGGTTGGAGAGACCCAGTACTTC. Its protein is CASSRVGETQYF.

CDR3 nucleotides: TGTGCCAGCAACCCGGGTAGGTCGGGAGCGACCCGGGAGGGAGATACGCAGTATTTT. This gives the protein CASNPGRSGATREGDTQYF. This chain connects TRBV5-8 to TRBJ2-3; 8 nucleotides agree with TRBD2. Germline V gene data show CDR1 as SGHTS and CDR2 as YDEGEE. This CDR3 spans 19 amino acids. J was trimmed by 5 bases and V by 6 bases; bases with no gene match: 23. Full variable domain (rest looked up from reference TRBV5-8 and TRBJ2-3): EAGVTQSPTHLIKTRGQQATLRCSPISGHTSVYWYQQALGLGLQFLLWYDEGEERNRGNFPPRFSGRQFPNYSSELNVNALELEDSALYLCASNPGRSGATREGDTQYFGPGTRLTVL.

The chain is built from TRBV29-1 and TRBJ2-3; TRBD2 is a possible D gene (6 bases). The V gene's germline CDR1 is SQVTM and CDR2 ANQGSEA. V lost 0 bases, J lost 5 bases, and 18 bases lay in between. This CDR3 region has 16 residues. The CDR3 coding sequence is TGCAGCGTTGAAGATGCGGGGATCCTAGCAGGAGATACGCAGTATTTT. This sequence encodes CSVEDAGILAGDTQYF.

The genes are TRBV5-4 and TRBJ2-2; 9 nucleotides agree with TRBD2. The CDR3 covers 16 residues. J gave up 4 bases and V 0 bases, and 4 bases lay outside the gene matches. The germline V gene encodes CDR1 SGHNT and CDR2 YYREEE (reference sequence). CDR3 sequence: CASSLGGLAITGELFF. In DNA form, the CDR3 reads TGTGCCAGCAGCTTGGGAGGACTAGCGATCACCGGGGAGCTGTTTTTT.

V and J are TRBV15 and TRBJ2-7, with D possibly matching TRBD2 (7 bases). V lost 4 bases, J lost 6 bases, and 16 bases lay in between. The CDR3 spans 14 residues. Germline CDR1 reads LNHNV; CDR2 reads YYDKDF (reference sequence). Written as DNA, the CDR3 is TGTGCCACCAGCATAGAGAGGCGGGGGCGCGAGCAGTACTTC. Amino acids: CATSIERRGREQYF.

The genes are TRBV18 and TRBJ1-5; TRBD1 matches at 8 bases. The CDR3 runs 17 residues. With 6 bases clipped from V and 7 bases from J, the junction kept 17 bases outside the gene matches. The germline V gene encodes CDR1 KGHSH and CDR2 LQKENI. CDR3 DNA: TGTGCCAGCTCGCCCTCCACCGGGACAGGAAACGGGCAGCCCCAGCATTTT. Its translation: CASSPSTGTGNGQPQHF.

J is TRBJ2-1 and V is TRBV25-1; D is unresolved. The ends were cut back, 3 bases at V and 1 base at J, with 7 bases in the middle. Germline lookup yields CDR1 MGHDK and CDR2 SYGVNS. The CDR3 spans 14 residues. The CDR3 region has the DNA TGTGCCAGCAGTGAGGTGGGGTCCTACAATGAGCAGTTCTTC. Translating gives CASSEVGSYNEQFF.

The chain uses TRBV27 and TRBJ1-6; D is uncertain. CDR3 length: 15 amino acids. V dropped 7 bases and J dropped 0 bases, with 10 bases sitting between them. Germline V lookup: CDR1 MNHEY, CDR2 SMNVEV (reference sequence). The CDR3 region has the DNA TGTGCCAGCACATCGTGGAGCTCCTATAATTCACCCCTCCACTTT. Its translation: CASTSWSSYNSPLHF.

Here the CDR3 DNA reads TGTGCCAGCAGCCGACCTTCCAATACGCAGTATTTT. Translating gives CASSRPSNTQYF. J is TRBJ2-3 and V is TRBV7-8; D ambiguous. Germline V gene lookup returns CDR1 SGHVS and CDR2 FQNEAQ. The germline V and J ends were trimmed by 5 bases and 7 bases, with 10 bases remaining between them. The CDR3 runs 12 residues.

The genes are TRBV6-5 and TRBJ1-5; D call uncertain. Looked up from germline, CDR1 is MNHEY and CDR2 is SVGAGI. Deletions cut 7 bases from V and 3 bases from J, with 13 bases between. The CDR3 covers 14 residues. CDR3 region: CASIAVINNQPQHF. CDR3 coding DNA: TGTGCCAGCATCGCAGTCATCAACAATCAGCCCCAGCATTTT.

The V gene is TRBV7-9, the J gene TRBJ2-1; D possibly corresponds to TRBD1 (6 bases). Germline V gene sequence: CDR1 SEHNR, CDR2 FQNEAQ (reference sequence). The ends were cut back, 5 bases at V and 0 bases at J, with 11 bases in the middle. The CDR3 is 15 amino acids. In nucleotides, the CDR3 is TGTGCCAGCAGCGCGAACAGGGACTCCTACAATGAGCAGTTCTTC. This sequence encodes CASSANRDSYNEQFF.

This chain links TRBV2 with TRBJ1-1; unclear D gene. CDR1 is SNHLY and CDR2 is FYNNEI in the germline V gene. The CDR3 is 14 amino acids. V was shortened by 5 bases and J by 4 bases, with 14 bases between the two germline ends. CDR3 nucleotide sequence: TGTGCCAGCAGTTCACTCTCCTCGGGCACTGAAGCTTTCTTT. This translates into CASSSLSSGTEAFF.